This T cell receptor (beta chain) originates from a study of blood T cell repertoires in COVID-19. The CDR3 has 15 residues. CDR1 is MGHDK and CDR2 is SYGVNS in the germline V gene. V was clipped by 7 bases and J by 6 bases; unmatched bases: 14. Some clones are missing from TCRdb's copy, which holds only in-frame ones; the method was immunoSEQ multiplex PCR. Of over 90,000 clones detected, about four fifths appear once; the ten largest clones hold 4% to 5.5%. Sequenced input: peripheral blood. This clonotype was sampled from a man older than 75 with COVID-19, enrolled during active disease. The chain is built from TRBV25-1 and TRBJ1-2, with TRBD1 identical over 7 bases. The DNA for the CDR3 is TGTGCCAGCAACAGGGCAGGGGGGTATCTTGATGGCTACACCTTC. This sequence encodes CASNRAGGYLDGYTF.